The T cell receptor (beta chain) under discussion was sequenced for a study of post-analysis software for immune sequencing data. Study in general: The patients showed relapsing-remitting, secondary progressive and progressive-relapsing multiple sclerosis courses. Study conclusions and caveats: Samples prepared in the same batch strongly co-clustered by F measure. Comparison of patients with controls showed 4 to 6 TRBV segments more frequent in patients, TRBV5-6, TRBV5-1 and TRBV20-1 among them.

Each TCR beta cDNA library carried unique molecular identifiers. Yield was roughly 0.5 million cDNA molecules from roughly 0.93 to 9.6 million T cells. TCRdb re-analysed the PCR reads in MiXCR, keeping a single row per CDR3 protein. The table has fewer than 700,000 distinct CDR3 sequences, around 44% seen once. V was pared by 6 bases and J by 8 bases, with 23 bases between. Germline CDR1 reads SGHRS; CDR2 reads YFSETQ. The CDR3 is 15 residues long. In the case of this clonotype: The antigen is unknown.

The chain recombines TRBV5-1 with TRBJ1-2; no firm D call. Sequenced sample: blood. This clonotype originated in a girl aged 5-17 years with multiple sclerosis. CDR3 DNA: TGCGCCAGCAACCCCGGGGTCCTCGTGGGAGAGGGCTACACCTTC. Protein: CASNPGVLVGEGYTF.